The text below deals with one T cell receptor beta chain. This clone appeared a few times. Its recognized antigen is unknown. Base qualities are not recorded, but no much larger clone differs from it by a single base. The data were taken from a study of cytomegalovirus exposure and HLA in healthy donors (dated 2017 in TCRdb). About the investigation overall: An earlier analysis of a few hundred of the donors reported 276 Gb of sequence data and 100 million to 120 million unique TCR beta sequences obtained from around 180 million T cells. An earlier analysis of fewer than 750 of the donors used high-throughput TCR beta sequencing to judge whether each TCR beta V gene segment behaved as functional or pseudogenic. The study was designed to test whether signatures of past pathogen exposure could be identified by cataloging public T cell receptors. Four to six DR-DQ haplotypes were handled as single units for association and clustering, since linkage in the cohort was strong. All discovery cohort repertoires had been generated on a single sequencing platform. Typing coverage varied by locus: about 629-640 donors for A, B, C, DRB1 and DQB1; around 560 for DQA1; approximately 610 for DPA1; approximately 490 for DPB1. To study patterns of TCR occurrence, a later analysis re-analyzed previously published TCR beta repertoires from 550 to 800 donors and added high-resolution HLA genotyping. Across around 400 genotyped donors of the cohort, an average of 235,054 unique TCR beta nucleotide sequences per donor were sequenced, and roughly a sixth of those sequences were non-productive. Besides the first cohort of 666 subjects, a separate validation cohort made up of over a hundred different subjects was used. HLA typing included class I and class II loci at four-digit resolution. In the later analysis, no new phenotypic data were used to find candidate immune exposures; instead, reliance was placed on TCR beta sequences and their occurrence across donors. Donor age, sex, ethnicity and CMV serostatus were compiled together with the repertoire data. The T cell repertoires of some 670 subjects were profiled by immunosequencing and related to cytomegalovirus serostatus. Among the roughly 390 genotyped donors, more than 70% belonged to the genetic ancestry cluster associated with self-reported Caucasian donors. In a later genetic analysis, genome-wide SNP genotypes for 398 of the 666 donors were used, and that subset was treated as a discovery cohort. The study combined high-throughput TCR immunosequencing, statistical association of individual TCRs with disease status, and machine learning to predict cytomegalovirus infection status. An early release covering roughly 600 HLA-typed donors comprised about 300 gigabases of sequencing data and around 85 million unique TCR sequences.

The junction shows trimming of 5 bases on V and 10 bases on J, and the gene matches do not reach 9 bases of it. The CDR3 goes from the cysteine to the phenylalanine over 14 residues. Only CDR3 DNA remains: 42 bases, in frame from the first base. CDR1 and CDR2 (MNHNY, SVGAGI) derive from the germline V gene (reference sequence). The cohort consisted of approximately 690 healthy bone marrow donors. All cohort members were sampled while nominally healthy, although unrecorded immune exposures were likely present. CMV serostatus was recorded as positive for around 300 and negative for about half of the 666 cohort members, whereas no CMV serostatus was recorded for the donor in question. Every donor gave a peripheral blood sample, and the peripheral blood mononuclear cells from that sample were used for TCR beta sequencing. Genomic DNA extraction from the blood cell samples was performed with the Qiagen DNeasy Blood Extraction Kit.

Study-wide conclusions, independent of this receptor: While some public TCRs were present in many individuals, most TCR sequences turned up only very rarely across donors. The only immune exposure information available for the cohort was CMV serostatus. In a later analysis, TCR association rates were found to vary across HLA loci, with the most associated TCRs seen for DRB1 alleles and the fewest for HLA-C alleles. Over 15 rarely observed V segments, including chromosome 9 orphons, were excluded from the earlier analysis of about 600 of the donors because counts were too low. A cluster of highly shared sequence variants was judged likely to be a technical artifact of the sequencing pipeline. Because HLA typing was unavailable for some donors at each locus, only the typed subset was used in association tests. In a later analysis, HLA-associated TCR beta chains showed more clonal expansion and lower generation probabilities than non-associated chains that were equally common. Presence/absence analyses assumed roughly uniform sequencing depth across donors, an assumption that may not hold. A further reported finding was that TCR beta sequences accurately predicted the HLA-A and HLA-B alleles for most subjects in the first cohort. Because the 87-base-pair reads could not distinguish some IMGT-functional V segments, including TRBV6-2 and TRBV6-3, those segments were excluded. In the study, 150 to 200 TCR beta chains were listed as associated with cytomegalovirus. According to a later genetic analysis, donors in an Asian-associated ancestry cluster had fewer N-insertions in productive TCRs than the approximately 650-donor mean. The classifier was reported to diagnose cytomegalovirus status with high specificity and sensitivity in both the original cohort and the validation cohort. It was suggested by the authors that the approach could potentially be generalized to other disease states and immunological phenotypes. This cohort had only TCR beta chains sequenced, and the lack of alpha or paired-chain data limited which features could be detected. Strong co-occurrence of HLA alleles, especially DR and DQ, made assigning TCR associations to individual alleles difficult. In vitro tests confirmed that a few of the cytomegalovirus-associated TCR beta chains recognize cytomegalovirus antigens. A later analysis reported that several top co-occurrence clusters appeared linked to parvovirus B19, influenza, CMV and Epstein-Barr virus. A later genetic analysis associated a missense DCLRE1C variant with V-gene and J-gene trimming of TCR beta chains, and an independent cohort replicated the association. In a later analysis, around 17,000 TCR beta sequences were associated with specific HLA alleles at a false discovery rate of 0.05. In an earlier analysis of 587 of the donors, most TCR beta V segments appeared in productive rearrangements about 87% or about 30% of the time, broadly matching IMGT annotations. Correlated functional status among segregating V segments might be attributable to linkage disequilibrium, but an unknown experimental factor could not be ruled out. A later analysis found that most CMV-associated TCR beta chains appeared HLA-restricted, with HLA associations seemingly driven largely by CMV exposure.

The library was generated by the immunoSEQ multiplex PCR assay. The multiplex PCR relied on a mix of 60 forward primers for TCR Vbeta segments and 13 reverse primers for TCR Jbeta segments. A multiplex PCR assay on genomic DNA amplified the CDR3 region of rearranged TCR beta genes. The Illumina HiSeq System was used to sequence the amplified TCR beta libraries as 87-base-pair reads. The source study handled its data this way. Across the 670 or so repertoires, a later analysis counted 80 million or so unique TCR beta chains, roughly 11 million of which were shared by at least two donors. Raw reads were error-corrected and collapsed into unique sequences by a nearest-neighbor algorithm in which closely related sequences were merged to remove PCR and sequencing errors. Alignment of CDR3 sequences to IMGT reference sequences was used to assign V, D and J gene segments. For a sequence to be retained, a match of at least six nucleotides to both a V gene segment and a J gene segment was required. Rearrangements were classified as productive when the CDR3 lacked stop codons and remained in frame with V and J, and all other rearrangements were classified as non-productive. CDR3 was defined by IMGT convention, running from the second conserved V-encoded cysteine to the conserved J-encoded phenylalanine. The earlier analysis of approximately 500 of the donors excluded sequences that lacked an unambiguous match to a single V gene segment. In an earlier analysis of roughly 600 of the donors, a V segment was called functional when productive rearrangements were above 56.7%, and segregating when the standard deviation between donors exceeded 5%. To diagnose cytomegalovirus status from the catalog of TCR beta chain sequences, a statistical classification framework was built. A later analysis assigned V and J genes by comparing TCR nucleotide sequences with IMGT/GENE-DB human TR gene sequences. A later analysis assigned CDR3 sequences and most-parsimonious VDJ recombination scenarios with the TCRdist pipeline. A later analysis defined each TCR beta chain by its CDR3 amino acid sequence plus V-gene family, and excluded reads lacking a unique V-gene family. In a later analysis, 500 to 650 highly shared, low-generation-probability nucleotide sequences were removed to address suspected cross-contamination and a sequencing artifact. In a later analysis, a clonal expansion index was calculated for each public chain from normalized within-repertoire ranks of inferred template counts. In a later analysis, generation probabilities were computed with a VDJ recombination model fitted to out-of-frame rearrangements, and the resulting probabilities were checked against IGoR. Hypergeometric tests were used in a later analysis to score TCR-TCR, TCR-HLA and TCR-CMV co-occurrence, with a repertoire-size bias correction applied to the TCR pairs. To estimate false discovery rates, a later analysis permuted the HLA or CMV assignments 20 times. In a later analysis, co-occurring TCRs were grouped using DBSCAN, and TCRdist sequence similarity was added for clustering within HLA-allele-positive subsets. Repertoires with fewer than 30,000 or more than 120,000 public chains, plus five repertoires with anomalous nucleotide sharing, were excluded from co-occurrence clustering. Imported from immuneACCESS, the table was reduced by TCRdb to in-frame sequences with V and J called. These copies leave out some clones; in studies compared against another copy, an unresolved V gene accounts for under half, and the cause of the remainder is not known. The V and J calls and clone size are taken from that table; D and trimming were inferred from the DNA. Here the sample has 100,000 to 150,000 clones; roughly 69% occur a single time. The leading ten clones occupy 2.5% to 3% of the sample.

This clonotype was obtained from a human donor in good health. The sequencing input was PBMCs. The chain employs TRBV6-6 and TRBJ1-5; 9 central bases correspond to TRBD1. At the DNA level, the sequence is TGTGCCAGCAGTACCCCGACAGGGGGGAGACCCCAGCATTTT. The translation is CASSTPTGGRPQHF.